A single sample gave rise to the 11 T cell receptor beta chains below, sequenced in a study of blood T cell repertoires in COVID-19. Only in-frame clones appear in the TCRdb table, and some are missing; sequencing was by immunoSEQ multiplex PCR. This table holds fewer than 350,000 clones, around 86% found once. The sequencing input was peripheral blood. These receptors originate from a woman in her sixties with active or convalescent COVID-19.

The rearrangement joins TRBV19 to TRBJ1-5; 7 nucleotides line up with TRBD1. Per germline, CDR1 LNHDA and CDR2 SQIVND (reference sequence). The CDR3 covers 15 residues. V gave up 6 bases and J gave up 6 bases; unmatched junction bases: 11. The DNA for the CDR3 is TGTGCCAGTAGGGGGGCAGGGGGTTTGGGTCAGCCCCAGCATTTT. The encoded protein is CASRGAGGLGQPQHF.

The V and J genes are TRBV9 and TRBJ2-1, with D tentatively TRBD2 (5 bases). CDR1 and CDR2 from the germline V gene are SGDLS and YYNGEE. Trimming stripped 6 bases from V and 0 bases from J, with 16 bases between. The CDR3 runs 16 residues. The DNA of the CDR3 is TGTGCCAGCACCGAAACGGGGTCCTCCTCCTACAATGAGCAGTTCTTC. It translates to CASTETGSSSYNEQFF.

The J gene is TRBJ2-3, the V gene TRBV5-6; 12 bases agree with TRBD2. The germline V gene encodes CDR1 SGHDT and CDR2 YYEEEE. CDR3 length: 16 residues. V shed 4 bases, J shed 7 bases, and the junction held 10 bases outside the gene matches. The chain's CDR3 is CASSGWTSGVVNTQYF. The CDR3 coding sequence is TGTGCCAGCAGCGGGTGGACTAGCGGGGTGGTAAATACGCAGTATTTT.

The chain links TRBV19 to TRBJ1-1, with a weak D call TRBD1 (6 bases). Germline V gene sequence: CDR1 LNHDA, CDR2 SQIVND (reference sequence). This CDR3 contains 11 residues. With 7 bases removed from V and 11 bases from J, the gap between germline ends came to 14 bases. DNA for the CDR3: TGTGCCAGTAAACAGGGTTTGAAGGCTTTCTTT. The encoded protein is CASKQGLKAFF.

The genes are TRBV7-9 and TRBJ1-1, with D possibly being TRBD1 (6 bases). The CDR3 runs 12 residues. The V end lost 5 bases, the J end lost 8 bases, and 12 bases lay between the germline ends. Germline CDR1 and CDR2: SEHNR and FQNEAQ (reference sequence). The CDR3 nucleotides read TGTGCCAGCAGCCTAAGACAGGCAGAAGCTTTCTTT. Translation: CASSLRQAEAFF.

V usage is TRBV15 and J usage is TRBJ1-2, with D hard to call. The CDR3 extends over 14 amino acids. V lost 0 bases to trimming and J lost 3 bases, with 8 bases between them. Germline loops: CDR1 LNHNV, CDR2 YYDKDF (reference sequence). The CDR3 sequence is CATSREDSYYGYTF. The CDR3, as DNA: TGTGCCACCAGCAGAGAGGACTCGTACTATGGCTACACCTTC. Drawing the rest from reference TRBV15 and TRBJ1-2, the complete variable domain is DAMVIQNPRYQVTQFGKPVTLSCSQTLNHNVMYWYQQKSSQAPKLLFHYYDKDFNNEADTPDNFQSRRPNTSFCFLDIRSPGLGDTAMYLCATSREDSYYGYTFGSGTRLTVV.

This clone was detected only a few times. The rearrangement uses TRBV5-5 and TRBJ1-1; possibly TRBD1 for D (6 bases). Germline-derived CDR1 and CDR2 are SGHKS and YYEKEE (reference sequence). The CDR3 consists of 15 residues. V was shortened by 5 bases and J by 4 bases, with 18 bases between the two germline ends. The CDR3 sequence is CASSVHRDWGTEAFF. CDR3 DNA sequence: TGTGCCAGCAGTGTACACAGGGATTGGGGCACTGAAGCTTTCTTT.

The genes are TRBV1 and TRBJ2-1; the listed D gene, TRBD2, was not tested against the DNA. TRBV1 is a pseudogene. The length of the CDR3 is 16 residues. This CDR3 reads CTSSQRTSGGNNEQFF. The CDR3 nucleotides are TGCACCAGCAGCCAAAGGACTAGCGGGGGGAACAATGAGCAGTTCTTC.

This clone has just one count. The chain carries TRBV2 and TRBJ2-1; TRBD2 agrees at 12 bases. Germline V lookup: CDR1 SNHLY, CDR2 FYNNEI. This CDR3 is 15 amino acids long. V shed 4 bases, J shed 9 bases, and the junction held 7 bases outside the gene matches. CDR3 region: CASSGSLAGGSEQFF. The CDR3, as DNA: TGTGCCAGCAGTGGCTCACTAGCGGGGGGTAGTGAGCAGTTCTTC.

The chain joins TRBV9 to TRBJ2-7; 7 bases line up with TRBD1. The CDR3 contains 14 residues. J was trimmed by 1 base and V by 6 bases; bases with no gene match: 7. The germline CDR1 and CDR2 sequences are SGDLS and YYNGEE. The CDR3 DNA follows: TGTGCCAGCAACGAGGGACAGCCATCCTACGAGCAGTACTTC. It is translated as CASNEGQPSYEQYF.

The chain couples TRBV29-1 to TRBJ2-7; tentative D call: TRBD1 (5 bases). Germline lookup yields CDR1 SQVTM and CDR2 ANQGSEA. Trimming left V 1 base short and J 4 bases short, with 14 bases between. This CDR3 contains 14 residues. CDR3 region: CSVEGQTEGYEQYF. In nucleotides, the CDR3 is TGCAGCGTTGAAGGACAGACCGAAGGGTACGAGCAGTACTTC.